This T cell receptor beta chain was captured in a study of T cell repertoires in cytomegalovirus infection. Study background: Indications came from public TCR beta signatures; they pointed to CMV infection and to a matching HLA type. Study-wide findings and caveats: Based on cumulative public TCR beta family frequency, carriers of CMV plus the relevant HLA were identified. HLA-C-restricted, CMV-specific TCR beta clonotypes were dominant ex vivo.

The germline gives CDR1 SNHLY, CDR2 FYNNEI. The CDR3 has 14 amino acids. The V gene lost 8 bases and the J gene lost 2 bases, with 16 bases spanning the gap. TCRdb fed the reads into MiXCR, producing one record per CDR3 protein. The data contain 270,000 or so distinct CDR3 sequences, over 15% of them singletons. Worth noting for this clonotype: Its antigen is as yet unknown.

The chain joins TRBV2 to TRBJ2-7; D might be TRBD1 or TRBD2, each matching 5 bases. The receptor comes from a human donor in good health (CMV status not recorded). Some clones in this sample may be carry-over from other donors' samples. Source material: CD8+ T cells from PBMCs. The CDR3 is CASAYGTVTYEQYF. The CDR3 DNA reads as TGTGCCAGCGCTTACGGGACCGTTACCTACGAGCAGTACTTC.